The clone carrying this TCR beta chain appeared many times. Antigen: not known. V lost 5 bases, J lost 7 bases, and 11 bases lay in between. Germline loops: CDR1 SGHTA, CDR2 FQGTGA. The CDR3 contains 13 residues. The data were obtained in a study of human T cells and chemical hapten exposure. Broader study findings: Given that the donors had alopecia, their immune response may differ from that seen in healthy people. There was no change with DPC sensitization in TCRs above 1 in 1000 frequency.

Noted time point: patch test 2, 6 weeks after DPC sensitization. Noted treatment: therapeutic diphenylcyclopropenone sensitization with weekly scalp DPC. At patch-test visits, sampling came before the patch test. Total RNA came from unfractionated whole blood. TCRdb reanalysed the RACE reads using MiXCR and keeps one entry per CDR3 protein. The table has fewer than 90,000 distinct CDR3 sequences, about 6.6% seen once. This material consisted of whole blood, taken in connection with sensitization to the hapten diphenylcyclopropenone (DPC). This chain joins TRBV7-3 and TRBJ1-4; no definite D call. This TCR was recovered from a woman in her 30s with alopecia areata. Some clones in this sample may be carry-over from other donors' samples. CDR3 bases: TGTGCCAGCAGCCCCCAGGTCGGTGAAAAACTGTTTTTT. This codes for CASSPQVGEKLFF.